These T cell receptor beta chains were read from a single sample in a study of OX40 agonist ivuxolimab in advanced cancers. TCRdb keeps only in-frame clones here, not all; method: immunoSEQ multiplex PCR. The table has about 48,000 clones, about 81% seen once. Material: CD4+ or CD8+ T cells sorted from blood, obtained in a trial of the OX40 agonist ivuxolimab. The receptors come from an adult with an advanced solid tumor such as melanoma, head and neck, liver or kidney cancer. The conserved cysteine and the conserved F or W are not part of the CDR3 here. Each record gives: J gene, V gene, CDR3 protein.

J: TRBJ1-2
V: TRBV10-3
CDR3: AISEQGESGYT

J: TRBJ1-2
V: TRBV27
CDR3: ASSYTPNYGYT

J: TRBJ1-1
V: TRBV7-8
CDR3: ASSSYSGSEAF

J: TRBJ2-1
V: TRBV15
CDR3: ATRELTRGSTNNEQF

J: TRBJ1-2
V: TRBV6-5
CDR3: ASIGVYGYT

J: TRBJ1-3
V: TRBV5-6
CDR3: ASSLVEEGSGNTIY

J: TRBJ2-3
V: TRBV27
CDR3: ASSWDTGVTSTDTQY

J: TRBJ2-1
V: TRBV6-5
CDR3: ASSFDRRHYNEQF

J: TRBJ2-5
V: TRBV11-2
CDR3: ASSLDIFGTQETQY

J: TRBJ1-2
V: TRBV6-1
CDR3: ASKLDSANYGYT

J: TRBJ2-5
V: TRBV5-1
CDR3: ASSSEYQETQY

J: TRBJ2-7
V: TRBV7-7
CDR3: ASSSTVGAYEQY

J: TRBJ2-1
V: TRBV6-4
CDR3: ASSDGTGGSYNEQF

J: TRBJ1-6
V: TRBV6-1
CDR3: ASSDRVYNSPLH

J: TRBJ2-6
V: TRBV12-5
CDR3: ASGLVLFPSRQGQSSGANVLT

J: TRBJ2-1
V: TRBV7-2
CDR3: ASSPRSVLQKQF

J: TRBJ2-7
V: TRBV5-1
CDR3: ASSLTGRHEQY

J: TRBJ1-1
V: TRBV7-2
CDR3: ASSLQGGIAEAF

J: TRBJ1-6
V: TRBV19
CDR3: ASKRDRQNSPLH

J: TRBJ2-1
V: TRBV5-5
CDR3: ASIPRVSSSYNEQF

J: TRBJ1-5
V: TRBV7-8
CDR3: ASSLDLISNQPQH

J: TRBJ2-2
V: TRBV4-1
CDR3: ASSPTGTRRTGELF

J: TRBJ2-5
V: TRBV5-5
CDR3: ASNDRYQETQY

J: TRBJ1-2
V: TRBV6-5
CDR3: ASSRDSRYYGYT

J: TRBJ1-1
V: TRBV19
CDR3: ASSSSGGAWGTEAF

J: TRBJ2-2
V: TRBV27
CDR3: ASRIQGVDTGELF

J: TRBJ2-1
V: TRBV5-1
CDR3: ASSLEASGTSNEQF

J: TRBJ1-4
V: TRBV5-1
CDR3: ASRSTGGVFEKLF

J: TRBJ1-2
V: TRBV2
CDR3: ASSDPWGQNYGYT

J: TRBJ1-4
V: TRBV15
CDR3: ATSRDLVEKLF

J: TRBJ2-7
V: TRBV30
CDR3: AFSTRYEQY

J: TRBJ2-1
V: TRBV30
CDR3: AWSEDAIYNEQF

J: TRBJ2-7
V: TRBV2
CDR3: ASSEVRTGGNEQY

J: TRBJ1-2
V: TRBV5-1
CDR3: ASSLGDRNLYGYT

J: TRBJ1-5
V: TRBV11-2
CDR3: ASSLGVQGNQPQH

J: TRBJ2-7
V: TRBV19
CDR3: ASSRQGIPDGDEQY

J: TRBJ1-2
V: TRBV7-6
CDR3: ASSSRARSTYGYT

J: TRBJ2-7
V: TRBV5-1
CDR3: ASSRSLAEDSYEQY

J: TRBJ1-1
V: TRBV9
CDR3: ASSVVAQTNTEAF

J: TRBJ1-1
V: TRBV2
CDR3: ASSEFKRGDLPEAF

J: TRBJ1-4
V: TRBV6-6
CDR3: ASSPPRGFNEKLF

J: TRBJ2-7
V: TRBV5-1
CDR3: ASSLDKELYEQY

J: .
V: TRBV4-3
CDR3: ASSPLGSGADEQY

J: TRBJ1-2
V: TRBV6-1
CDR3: ASSEVQGVNGYT

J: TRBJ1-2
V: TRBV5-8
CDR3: ASSQRKDGLYGYT

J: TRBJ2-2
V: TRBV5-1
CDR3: ASSLDRGELF

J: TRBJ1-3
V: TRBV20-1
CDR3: SAIGNTIY

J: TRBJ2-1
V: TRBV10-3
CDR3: AISGLGNNEQF

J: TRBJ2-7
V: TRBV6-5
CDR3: ASSYVSGPYEQY

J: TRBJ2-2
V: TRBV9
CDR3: ASSVGLAGAGTGELF

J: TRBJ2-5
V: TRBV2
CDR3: ASSGGETQY

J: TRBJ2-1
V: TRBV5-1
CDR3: ASSPGLLRFDEQF

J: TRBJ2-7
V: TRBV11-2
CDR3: ASSLDGGLGSYEQY

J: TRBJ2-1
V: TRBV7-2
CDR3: ASSLDLGNEQF

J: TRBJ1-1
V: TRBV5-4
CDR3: ASSRKGEGGTEAF

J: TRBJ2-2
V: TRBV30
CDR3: ACRLTGVETGELF

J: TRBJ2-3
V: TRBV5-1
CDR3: ASSHDTNPLPTDTQY

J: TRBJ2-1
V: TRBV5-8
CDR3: ASSLGTSGTHNEQF

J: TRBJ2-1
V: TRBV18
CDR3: ASSPYLAASSSYNEQF

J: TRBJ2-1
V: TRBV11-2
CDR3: ASSFTTGGSYNEQF